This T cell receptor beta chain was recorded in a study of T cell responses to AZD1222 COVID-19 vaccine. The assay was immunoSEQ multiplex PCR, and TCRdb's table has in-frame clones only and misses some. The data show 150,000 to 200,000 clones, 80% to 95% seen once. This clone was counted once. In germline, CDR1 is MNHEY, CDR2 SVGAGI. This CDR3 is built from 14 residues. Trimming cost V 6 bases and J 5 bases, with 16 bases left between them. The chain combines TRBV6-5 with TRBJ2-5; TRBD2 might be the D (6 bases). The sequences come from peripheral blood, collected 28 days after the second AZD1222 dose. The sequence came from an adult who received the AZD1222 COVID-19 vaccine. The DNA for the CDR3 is TGTGCCAGCAGCGGGGGTGGAAGCGGTGAGACCCAGTACTTC. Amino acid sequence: CASSGGGSGETQYF.